These 19 T cell receptor beta chains share one sample of origin, sequenced in a study of neurological immune-mediated disorders. MiXCR, applied by TCRdb to the 5' RACE reads, yields one record per CDR3 protein. The data show more than 40,000 distinct CDR3 sequences, about 1.8% seen once. The sequenced sample was PBMCs. The source of these receptors is a woman in her 40s with multiple sclerosis.

There are many counts of this clonotype. The chain recombines TRBV20-1 with TRBJ2-7; unclear D gene. Germline CDR1 DFQATT, CDR2 SNEGSKA (reference sequence). This CDR3 has 13 residues. Trimming removed 6 bases at V and 1 base at J, with 13 bases between. The CDR3: CSAVATPSYEQYF. For the CDR3, the DNA is TGCAGTGCGGTCGCGACCCCTTCCTACGAGCAGTACTTC.

Turning to this clonotype: Being one base from a much bigger clone, this may be a read error. The V gene is TRBV10-2, the J gene TRBJ2-7; D unresolved. V shed 2 bases and J shed 6 bases, with 11 bases lying between them. The CDR3 is made up of 13 amino acids. Germline V gene sequence: CDR1 WSHSY, CDR2 SAAADI. The CDR3: CASSETTDSEQYF. In DNA form, the CDR3 reads TGCGCCAGCAGTGAGACCACAGATTCCGAGCAGTACTTC.

This clonotype was observed many times. The chain employs TRBV5-1 and TRBJ2-2; perhaps D is TRBD1 or TRBD2 (5 bases each). Germline V CDR1 and CDR2: SGHRS, YFSETQ. V was cut by 4 bases and J by 1 base, with 17 bases left in between. The CDR3 spans 17 residues. The CDR3 bases are TGCGCCAGCAGCACCGCCCCGGGACGGGAGAACACCGGGGAGCTGTTTTTT. This encodes CASSTAPGRENTGELFF. Drawing the rest from reference TRBV5-1 and TRBJ2-2, the complete variable domain is KAGVTQTPRYLIKTRGQQVTLSCSPISGHRSVSWYQQTPGQGLQFLFEYFSETQRNKGNFPGRFSGRQFSNSRSEMNVSTLELGDSALYLCASSTAPGRENTGELFFGEGSRLTVL.

This clonotype occurred many times. The chain joins TRBV20-1 to TRBJ1-4; possible D gene TRBD1, 6 bases. CDR1 is DFQATT and CDR2 is SNEGSKA in the germline V gene (reference sequence). This CDR3 has 13 residues. V dropped 7 bases and J dropped 0 bases, with 9 bases sitting between them. CDR3 amino acids: CSVGASTNEKLFF. In DNA form, the CDR3 reads TGCAGTGTGGGGGCTTCAACTAATGAAAAACTGTTTTTT.

In its sample, this clonotype was seen many times. The chain carries TRBV27 and TRBJ2-7, with a weak D call TRBD1 (6 bases). The V end was cut by 4 bases, the J end by 1 base, with 17 bases between. Germline V gene data show CDR1 as MNHEY and CDR2 as SMNVEV (reference sequence). CDR3 length: 16 amino acids. The CDR3 protein is CASSWNGWDKSYEQYF. The CDR3 bases are TGTGCCAGCAGTTGGAATGGGTGGGACAAATCCTACGAGCAGTACTTC.

This clonotype was recorded at least ten times. The chain employs TRBV5-1 and TRBJ1-4; D call uncertain. The length of the CDR3 is 16 residues. From germline, CDR1 is SGHRS and CDR2 YFSETQ. Trimming removed 1 base from V and 8 bases from J, with 18 bases in between. The CDR3: CASSLIGEGLEEKLFF. DNA of the CDR3: TGCGCCAGCAGCTTGATTGGAGAGGGTTTAGAGGAAAAACTGTTTTTT. Filled out from reference TRBV5-1 and TRBJ1-4, the complete variable domain reads KAGVTQTPRYLIKTRGQQVTLSCSPISGHRSVSWYQQTPGQGLQFLFEYFSETQRNKGNFPGRFSGRQFSNSRSEMNVSTLELGDSALYLCASSLIGEGLEEKLFFGSGTQLSVL.

There are many counts of this clonotype. The chain employs TRBV5-1 and TRBJ1-1, with 7 bases identical to TRBD1. Per germline, CDR1 SGHRS and CDR2 YFSETQ. There are 17 residues in the CDR3. J lost 1 base, V lost 0 bases, and 9 bases had no gene match. Here the CDR3 reads CASSLDGGQSTNTEAFF. The CDR3 coding sequence is TGCGCCAGCAGCTTGGATGGGGGACAGTCTACGAACACTGAAGCTTTCTTT.

This clonotype has ten or more counts. The chain carries TRBV20-1 and TRBJ1-2, with unresolved D. Germline CDR1 and CDR2: DFQATT and SNEGSKA (reference sequence). Trimming shortened V by 1 base and J by 4 bases, and 13 bases separated the two germline ends. The CDR3 contains 14 residues. The DNA for the CDR3 is TGCAGTGCTAGAGCCCAGACAAGGCTCTATGGCTACACCTTC. Translated: CSARAQTRLYGYTF.

This clonotype was counted many times. The chain links TRBV20-1 to TRBJ2-1; D possibly corresponds to TRBD1 (5 bases). Germline V gives CDR1 DFQATT, CDR2 SNEGSKA (reference sequence). Trimming pared 0 bases from V and 10 bases from J, leaving 10 bases between. The CDR3 runs to 12 residues. This chain's CDR3 is CSAREGAREQFF. The CDR3 DNA reads TGCAGTGCTAGAGAAGGGGCCCGGGAGCAGTTCTTC.

This clonotype was recorded at least ten times. The chain combines TRBV5-1 with TRBJ1-2, with TRBD1 matching over 9 bases. V gave up 3 bases and J gave up 6 bases; unmatched junction bases: 12. Germline V gene data show CDR1 as SGHRS and CDR2 as YFSETQ. CDR3 size: 16 residues. Here the CDR3 reads CASSSPWTGAKDGYTF. In DNA form, the CDR3 reads TGCGCCAGCAGCTCACCGTGGACAGGGGCGAAGGATGGCTACACCTTC.

Many counts were recorded for this clonotype. The genes are TRBV9 and TRBJ2-7; 10 bases line up with TRBD2. Looked up from germline, CDR1 is SGDLS and CDR2 is YYNGEE. Unmatched junction bases numbered 5, after V lost 4 bases and J lost 4 bases. The CDR3 runs to 14 residues. This CDR3 is CASSSSGGAYEQYF. DNA of the CDR3: TGTGCCAGCAGCTCGAGCGGGGGGGCTTACGAGCAGTACTTC.

In this sample, this clonotype turned up many times. The gene calls are TRBV20-1 and TRBJ1-2; no definite D call. The CDR3 is 14 residues long. In germline, CDR1 is DFQATT, CDR2 SNEGSKA (reference sequence). Trimming shortened V by 1 base and J by 6 bases, and 15 bases separated the two germline ends. In DNA, the CDR3 is TGCAGTGCTAGAGGACTGGCCGTCCCCGATGGCTACACCTTC. Encoded protein: CSARGLAVPDGYTF.

This clonotype was recorded a few times. The rearrangement joins TRBV20-1 to TRBJ2-1, with 9 bases identical to TRBD1. CDR1 and CDR2 from the germline V gene are DFQATT and SNEGSKA (reference sequence). This CDR3 is 15 amino acids long. V shed 4 bases, J shed 2 bases, and the junction held 6 bases outside the gene matches. Here the CDR3 DNA reads TGCAGTGCTACAAACCGGGACAGGGCCTACAATGAGCAGTTCTTC. Its protein is CSATNRDRAYNEQFF.

V and J are TRBV6-6 and TRBJ1-5, with D unclear. This CDR3 is 14 amino acids long. CDR1 is MNHNY, CDR2 SVGAGI, per germline (reference sequence). The germline V and J ends were trimmed by 6 bases and 3 bases, with 12 bases remaining between them. The CDR3 sequence is CASRQGQLNQPQHF. CDR3 nucleotide sequence: TGTGCCAGCAGGCAAGGGCAGCTCAATCAGCCCCAGCATTTT.

The sample holds many counts of this clonotype. Here the CDR3 DNA reads TGTGCCAGCAGCTCCCCCACAGTCTATGGCTACACCTTC. This encodes CASSSPTVYGYTF. The V gene is TRBV7-9, the J gene TRBJ1-2; no definite D call. Trimming cost V 4 bases and J 4 bases, with 10 bases left between them. This CDR3 region has 13 residues. Germline V gene sequence: CDR1 SEHNR, CDR2 FQNEAQ (reference sequence). Variable domain in full (rest from reference TRBV7-9 and TRBJ1-2): DTGVSQNPRHKITKRGQNVTFRCDPISEHNRLYWYRQTLGQGPEFLTYFQNEAQLEKSRLLSDRFSAERPKGSFSTLEIQRTEQGDSAMYLCASSSPTVYGYTFGSGTRLTVV.

Ten or more counts support this clonotype. This rearrangement joins TRBV30 to TRBJ1-4, with a tentative D call TRBD1 (5 bases). The CDR3 is 11 residues long. V lost 5 bases and J lost 6, with 7 bases in between. Germline V gene lookup returns CDR1 GTSNPN and CDR2 SVGIG (reference sequence). CDR3 in DNA: TGTGCCTGGGGGGCCCATGAAAAACTGTTTTTT. Translation: CAWGAHEKLFF.

Many counts were recorded for this clonotype. The rearrangement joins TRBV20-1 to TRBJ2-3; D uncertain. Germline V gives CDR1 DFQATT, CDR2 SNEGSKA (reference sequence). This CDR3 is 14 amino acids long. The V end lost 3 bases, the J end lost 0 bases, and 10 bases lay between the germline ends. Written as DNA, the CDR3 is TGCAGTGCTAGTGTGGACCCTAGCACAGATACGCAGTATTTT. Translation gives CSASVDPSTDTQYF.

The chain is built from TRBV5-1 and TRBJ1-5, with 7 bases that match TRBD1. In germline, CDR1 is SGHRS, CDR2 YFSETQ. V gave up 4 bases and J gave up 0 bases; unmatched junction bases: 4. The CDR3 extends over 15 amino acids. DNA of the CDR3: TGCGCCAGCAGCCGGACAGGCGATAGCAATCAGCCCCAGCATTTT. It translates to CASSRTGDSNQPQHF.

This clonotype turned up a few times. V usage is TRBV29-1 and J usage is TRBJ1-1; 7 nucleotides align to TRBD1. CDR3 length equals 13 residues. CDR1 and CDR2 from the germline V gene are SQVTM and ANQGSEA. V was clipped by 1 base and J by 11 bases; unmatched bases: 10. CDR3 nucleotide sequence: TGCAGCGTTGAAGGAAGGGGGCCGAGTGGGGCTTTCTTT. Its protein is CSVEGRGPSGAFF.